The clone carrying this TCR beta chain was seen a few times. Its cognate antigen is unknown. This sample was taken from a study of blood T cells in healthy people across ages. The study's findings and limits: Leaving the PBMCs unsorted stopped any conclusive comparison of naive versus antigen-experienced cells. Naive T cell percentage by flow cytometry tracked strongly with beta diversity.

Samples each had at least 5.5 micrograms of total RNA extracted. Alongside a J-beta primer mix, a sample-barcoded 5' primer served in a second PCR lasting roughly 6 to 11 cycles. TCRdb re-analysed the 5' RACE reads in MiXCR, keeping a single row per CDR3 protein. The repertoire holds 500,000 to 550,000 distinct CDR3 sequences, with less than 25% as singletons. This same sample was also taken into another study, of T cells of mothers and their children.

This TCR derives from a boy between 10 and 17 years old in good health. Sequenced material: blood.

CDR3 in DNA: TGCAGTGCTAGAGAAACTAGCGGGCCCTACGAGCAGTACTTC. Translation: CSARETSGPYEQYF. The rearrangement uses TRBV20-1 and TRBJ2-5; 9 bases line up with TRBD2. The assigned J gene may be wrong: the sequence end matches TRBJ2-7 better. This CDR3 spans 14 amino acids. Per the germline V gene, CDR1 is DFQATT and CDR2 is SNEGSKA (reference sequence).